This passage covers 6 T cell receptor beta chains from one sample sequenced in a study of T cell responses to AZD1222 COVID-19 vaccine. Sequenced by immunoSEQ multiplex PCR; TCRdb stores in-frame clones only, minus some. Altogether 150,000 to 200,000 clones are present, 85% to 95% being singletons, with the ten largest covering roughly 10%. The sample consisted of peripheral blood, taken on day 0 of AZD1222 vaccination. Receptors originate from an adult in good health.

This chain uses TRBV4-2 with TRBJ1-2; D uncertain. CDR1 and CDR2 from the germline V gene are LGHNA and YNFKEQ. V gave up 3 bases and J gave up 6 bases, with 17 bases separating them. The CDR3 extends over 15 amino acids. The CDR3 sequence is CASSQSAGPLDGYTF. The CDR3 coding sequence is TGTGCCAGCAGCCAGTCGGCAGGCCCGCTGGATGGCTACACCTTC.

J is TRBJ1-5 and V is TRBV19; 7 bases line up with TRBD1. Germline CDR1 is LNHDA and CDR2 is SQIVND (reference sequence). The CDR3 extends over 16 amino acids. V shed 6 bases and J 3 bases; nucleotides not matched to a gene: 11. The CDR3 DNA sequence: TGTGCCAGTAGCACTACAGGGGTCAAAAACAATCAGCCCCAGCATTTT. It is translated as CASSTTGVKNNQPQHF.

The chain carries TRBV19 and TRBJ1-1, with a weak D call TRBD1 (5 bases). The CDR3 sequence is 14 residues long. Trimming took 7 bases from V and 3 from J, leaving 15 bases between them. CDR1 is LNHDA and CDR2 is SQIVND in the germline V gene (reference sequence). The CDR3 coding sequence is TGTGCCAGTATCTCACGGGGCCTGGACACTGAAGCTTTCTTT. It encodes CASISRGLDTEAFF.

CDR3 nucleotides: TGTGCCAGCAGCTTACGCCAGGGTGGGAGCTACACCTTC. It is translated as CASSLRQGGSYTF. This chain links TRBV7-2 with TRBJ1-2; weak D call: TRBD1 (5 bases). The V end lost 2 bases, the J end lost 9 bases, and 13 bases lay between the germline ends. Germline assignment: CDR1 SGHTA and CDR2 FQGNSA. The CDR3 has 13 residues.

The rearrangement links TRBV28 to TRBJ2-3; D gene ambiguous. Trimming shortened V by 2 bases and J by 5 bases, and 14 bases separated the two germline ends. The germline V gene encodes CDR1 MDHEN and CDR2 SYDVKM. There are 15 residues in the CDR3. This chain's CDR3 is CASSLESGPRDTQYF. CDR3 in DNA: TGTGCCAGCAGTTTAGAGTCGGGTCCCCGAGATACGCAGTATTTT.

This chain links TRBV5-1 with TRBJ2-1; the D gene is possibly TRBD2 (6 bases). CDR3 length: 16 residues. V was trimmed by 3 bases and J by 0 bases, leaving 13 bases between them. Germline CDR1 is SGHRS and CDR2 is YFSETQ. CDR3 nucleotides: TGCGCCAGCAGCTCCGGGACTTTCAGCTCCTACAATGAGCAGTTCTTC. Its translation: CASSSGTFSSYNEQFF.